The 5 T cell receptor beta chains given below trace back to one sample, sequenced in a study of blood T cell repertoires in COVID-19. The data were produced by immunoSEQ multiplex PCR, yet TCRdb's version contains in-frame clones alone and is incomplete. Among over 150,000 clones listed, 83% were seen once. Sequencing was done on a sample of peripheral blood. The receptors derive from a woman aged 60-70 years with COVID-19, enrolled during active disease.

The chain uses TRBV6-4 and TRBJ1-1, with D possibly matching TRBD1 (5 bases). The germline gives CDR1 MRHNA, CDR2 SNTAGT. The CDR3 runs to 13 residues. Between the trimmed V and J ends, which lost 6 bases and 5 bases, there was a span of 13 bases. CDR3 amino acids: CASSRDAGTEAFF. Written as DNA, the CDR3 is TGTGCCAGCAGCCGGGACGCGGGGACTGAAGCTTTCTTT.

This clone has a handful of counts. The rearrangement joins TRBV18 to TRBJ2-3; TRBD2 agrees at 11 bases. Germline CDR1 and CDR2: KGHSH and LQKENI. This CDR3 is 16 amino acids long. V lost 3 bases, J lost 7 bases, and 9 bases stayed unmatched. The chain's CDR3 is CASSPVLAGASNTQYF. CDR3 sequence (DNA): TGTGCCAGCTCACCTGTACTAGCGGGAGCTTCGAATACGCAGTATTTT.

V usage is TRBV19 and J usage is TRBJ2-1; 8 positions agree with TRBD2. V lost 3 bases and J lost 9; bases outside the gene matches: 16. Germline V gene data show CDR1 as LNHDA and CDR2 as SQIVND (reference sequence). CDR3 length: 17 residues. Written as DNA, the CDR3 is TGTGCCAGTAGTATGCGTGGGTTTGGCGGGAGGCCTAGTGAGCAGTTCTTC. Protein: CASSMRGFGGRPSEQFF.

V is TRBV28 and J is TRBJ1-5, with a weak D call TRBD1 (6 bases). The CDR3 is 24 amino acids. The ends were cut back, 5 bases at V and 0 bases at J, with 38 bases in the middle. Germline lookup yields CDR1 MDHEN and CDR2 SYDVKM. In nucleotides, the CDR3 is TGTGCCAGCAGTCCCCTTCTAGGGGGGGGTGGGACCGCCCCATTAGATTATAGCAATCAGCCCCAGCATTTT. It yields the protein CASSPLLGGGGTAPLDYSNQPQHF.

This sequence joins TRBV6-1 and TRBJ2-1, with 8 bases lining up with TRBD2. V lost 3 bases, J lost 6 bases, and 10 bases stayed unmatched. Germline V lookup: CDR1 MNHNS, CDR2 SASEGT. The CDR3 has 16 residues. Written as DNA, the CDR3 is TGTGCCAGCAGTGAGCATGGGCTAGCGGGCCGCAATGAGCAGTTCTTC. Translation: CASSEHGLAGRNEQFF.